The clone carrying this T cell receptor beta chain was found once. The data were taken from a study of blood T cell repertoires in COVID-19. Study-wide background: Both acute and convalescent COVID-19 samples were obtained from the United States, Italy and Spain. PBMCs, B-cell-depleted T cells, or T cells provided the cDNA or gDNA that made up the material.

As handled by the study authors: Estimation of nucleated cell counts relied on the amplification of reference gene primers. Here immunoSEQ multiplex PCR was the method, and the copy in TCRdb shows in-frame clones only, minus some. Clonal size and the V and J genes are those of that table, whereas D and trimming came from the DNA. Of about 99,000 clones in the sample, approximately 84% are singletons; the top ten hold approximately 26%. CDR3 length: 14 residues. V shed 2 bases and J shed 2 bases, with 9 bases lying between them. CDR1 is ENHRY and CDR2 is SYGVKD in the germline V gene. The sequencing sample was made of peripheral blood. This chain joins TRBV10-3 and TRBJ2-5; D might be TRBD2 (5 bases). This clonotype was obtained from a man aged 60 to 75 with acute or convalescent COVID-19. CDR3 sequence (DNA): TGTGCCATCAGTGAGAGGTCGGGACAAGAGACCCAGTACTTC. Translation: CAISERSGQETQYF.